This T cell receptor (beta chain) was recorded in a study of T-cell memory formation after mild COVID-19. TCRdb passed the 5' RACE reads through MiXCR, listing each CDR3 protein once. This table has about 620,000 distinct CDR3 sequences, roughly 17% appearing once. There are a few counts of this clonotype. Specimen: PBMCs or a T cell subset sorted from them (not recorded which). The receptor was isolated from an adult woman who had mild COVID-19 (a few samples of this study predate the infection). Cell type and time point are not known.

The CDR3 coding sequence is TGCAGTGCTAGACTGAGCACAGATACGCAGTATTTT. The encoded protein is CSARLSTDTQYF. The rearrangement links TRBV20-1 to TRBJ2-3; no firm D call. Germline loops: CDR1 DFQATT, CDR2 SNEGSKA (reference sequence). Trimming removed 2 bases from V and 0 bases from J, with 3 bases in between. This CDR3 is 12 amino acids long.